The 7 T cell receptor beta chains listed next were all sequenced from one sample in a study of blood T cell repertoires in COVID-19. Assay used: immunoSEQ multiplex PCR; TCRdb lists only in-frame clones, some missing. Of 150,000 to 200,000 clones in the sample, approximately 92% were seen once. Sequencing input: peripheral blood. The receptors stem from a woman between 45 and 60 years old with acute or convalescent COVID-19.

This chain links TRBV18 with TRBJ2-1, with a possible D match to TRBD2 (6 bases). The CDR3 spans 16 residues. Germline V CDR1 and CDR2: KGHSH, LQKENI. The V gene lost 0 bases and the J gene lost 5 bases, with 14 bases spanning the gap. In DNA form, the CDR3 reads TGTGCCAGCTCACCACCCGCGGGATGGGGAAACAATGAGCAGTTCTTC. Protein product: CASSPPAGWGNNEQFF.

The CDR3 protein is CAWSPTLLRSYTGETQYF. DNA of the CDR3: TGTGCCTGGAGTCCCACCCTACTTAGATCTTACACGGGAGAGACCCAGTACTTC. The chain couples TRBV30 to TRBJ2-5; D not resolved. Germline V gives CDR1 GTSNPN, CDR2 SVGIG (reference sequence). The CDR3 is 18 residues long. Deletions cut 2 bases from V and 4 bases from J, with 26 bases between.

The V call is TRBV30, the J call TRBJ1-1; D perhaps matches TRBD1 (5 bases). Trimming cost V 2 bases and J 2 bases, with 9 bases left between them. Germline CDR1 is GTSNPN and CDR2 is SVGIG (reference sequence). This CDR3 is 13 amino acids long. This CDR3 is CAWSLDSNTEAFF. CDR3 DNA sequence: TGTGCCTGGAGTCTTGACAGTAACACTGAAGCTTTCTTT.

This rearrangement joins TRBV7-2 to TRBJ1-5; D unclear. Germline values: CDR1 SGHTA, CDR2 FQGNSA. Trimming left V 4 bases short and J 1 base short, with 8 bases between. The CDR3 is 14 residues long. The CDR3 sequence: CASSSPGSNQPQHF. The CDR3 region has the DNA TGTGCCAGCAGCTCACCGGGGAGCAATCAGCCCCAGCATTTT.

As DNA, the CDR3 is TGTGCCAGCAGTCCCCTAGCGGCAAAATACAATGAGCAGTTCTTC. Residues: CASSPLAAKYNEQFF. This chain links TRBV6-2 or TRBV6-3 with TRBJ2-1, with 7 bases lining up with TRBD2. Germline CDR1 reads MNHEY; CDR2 reads SVGEGT. The CDR3 consists of 15 residues. The V gene end was trimmed by 5 bases and the J gene end by 4 bases; junction bases not matched to a gene: 8.

The chain employs TRBV7-9 and TRBJ1-2; 8 bases line up with TRBD1. Germline V lookup: CDR1 SEHNR, CDR2 FQNEAQ (reference sequence). V lost 5 bases, J lost 10 bases, and 12 bases stayed unmatched. The CDR3 length is 14 residues. CDR3 in amino acids: CASSHGTGQRNYTF. The CDR3 region has the DNA TGTGCCAGCAGCCACGGGACAGGCCAGAGGAACTACACCTTC.

The rearrangement uses TRBV30 and TRBJ1-2; no reliable D call. There are 14 residues in the CDR3. Germline V gives CDR1 GTSNPN, CDR2 SVGIG (reference sequence). V was trimmed by 6 bases and J by 2 bases, leaving 16 bases between them. CDR3 nucleotide sequence: TGTGCCTGCGCCGCCCAGGAACTCAACTATGGCTACACCTTC. Its translation is CACAAQELNYGYTF.